One sample yielded the 22 T cell receptor beta chains listed below, sequenced in a study of blood T cell repertoires in COVID-19. Using immunoSEQ multiplex PCR, the repertoire was profiled, and TCRdb retains in-frame clones only, with some absent. Among about 140,000 clones listed, 70% to 80% were seen once. Sequencing was performed on peripheral blood. The receptors stem from a man in his forties or fifties with acute or convalescent COVID-19.

V and J are TRBV19 and TRBJ1-1; 9 bases match TRBD1. CDR1 and CDR2 from the germline V gene are LNHDA and SQIVND (reference sequence). J gave up 3 bases and V 5 bases, and 4 bases lay outside the gene matches. The CDR3 totals 14 residues. This chain's CDR3 is CASSRTGADTEAFF. The CDR3 coding sequence is TGTGCCAGTAGTCGGACAGGGGCGGACACTGAAGCTTTCTTT.

This clone is a singleton in its sample. The gene calls are TRBV25-1 and TRBJ1-6; D gene unclear. The CDR3 is made up of 13 amino acids. The V end was cut by 3 bases, the J end by 6 bases, with 6 bases between. Germline V gene data show CDR1 as MGHDK and CDR2 as SYGVNS. The CDR3 here is CASSDSGNSPLHF. The CDR3 coding sequence is TGTGCCAGCAGTGACTCGGGTAATTCACCCCTCCACTTT.

The chain uses TRBV30 and TRBJ1-5, with TRBD1 as a possible D gene (6 bases). V lost 1 base and J 3 bases, leaving 13 bases between the germline ends. Looked up from germline, CDR1 is GTSNPN and CDR2 is SVGIG (reference sequence). The CDR3 consists of 15 residues. The CDR3 DNA sequence: TGTGCCTGGAGTGGCGGACAGACAGACAATCAGCCCCAGCATTTT. It codes for CAWSGGQTDNQPQHF.

The chain uses TRBV19 and TRBJ1-2; D perhaps matches TRBD1 (6 bases). V lost 5 bases, J lost 8 bases, and 15 bases lay in between. The germline CDR1 and CDR2 sequences are LNHDA and SQIVND (reference sequence). CDR3 length: 13 amino acids. CDR3 sequence: CASSPAGASGYTF. The CDR3 DNA reads TGTGCCAGTAGTCCGGCAGGGGCATCGGGCTACACCTTC.

CDR3 sequence: CAWSVRQGTAFF. CDR3 DNA sequence: TGTGCCTGGAGTGTAAGACAGGGAACAGCTTTCTTT. The chain employs TRBV30 and TRBJ1-1; 7 bases fit TRBD1. Germline loops: CDR1 GTSNPN, CDR2 SVGIG (reference sequence). The CDR3 covers 12 residues. Unmatched junction bases numbered 5, after V lost 0 bases and J lost 10 bases.

This sequence joins TRBV7-9 and TRBJ1-5; the D gene is possibly TRBD1 (5 bases). Between the trimmed V and J ends, which lost 6 bases and 7 bases, there was a span of 13 bases. Germline V gene data show CDR1 as SEHNR and CDR2 as FQNEAQ (reference sequence). The CDR3 runs to 13 residues. CDR3 coding DNA: TGTGCCAGCAGTACAGGACCGGTCCAGCCCCAGCATTTT. Its translation: CASSTGPVQPQHF.

The chain links TRBV5-4 to TRBJ1-2; D may be TRBD1 (6 bases). The germline gives CDR1 SGHNT, CDR2 YYREEE (reference sequence). Trimming took 3 bases from V and 8 from J, leaving 26 bases between them. The CDR3 covers 17 residues. The CDR3 loop reads CASSSYQWQGNGLGYTF. The CDR3 nucleotides read TGTGCCAGCAGCTCATACCAATGGCAGGGGAACGGTCTAGGCTACACCTTC.

The rearrangement joins TRBV6-1 to TRBJ1-6; D not certain. The germline V gene has CDR1 MNHNS and CDR2 SASEGT. This CDR3 has 16 amino acids. V was shortened by 2 bases and J by 5 bases, with 13 bases between the two germline ends. In nucleotides, the CDR3 is TGTGCCAGCAGTGAAAAAGCTCCGATCAATAATTCACCCCTCCACTTT. This translates into CASSEKAPINNSPLHF.

The genes are TRBV25-1 and TRBJ1-3; D may be TRBD1 (5 bases). This CDR3 contains 15 residues. Germline V CDR1 and CDR2: MGHDK, SYGVNS. V shed 4 bases and J shed 4 bases, with 14 bases lying between them. This chain's CDR3 is CASSAHQEGGNTIYF. DNA of the CDR3: TGTGCCAGCAGTGCCCATCAGGAGGGGGGAAACACCATATATTTT.

The chain links TRBV18 to TRBJ2-7, with 8 bases matching TRBD1. Unmatched junction bases numbered 5, after V lost 5 bases and J lost 2 bases. The CDR3 spans 14 residues. CDR1 and CDR2 (germline): KGHSH, LQKENI. The CDR3 protein is CASSSGQGPYEQYF. In nucleotides, the CDR3 is TGTGCCAGCTCATCAGGACAGGGCCCCTACGAGCAGTACTTC.

The rearrangement uses TRBV21-1 and TRBJ1-3; the D call TRBD1 from the table was never checked on the DNA. TRBV21-1 is recorded as a pseudogene. The CDR3 sequence is 14 residues long. Here the CDR3 reads CASSGQGVGNTIYF. The CDR3, as DNA: TGTGCCAGCAGCGGACAGGGGGTGGGAAACACCATATATTTT.

This clone was seen only once. J is TRBJ2-3 and V is TRBV5-8; D possibly corresponds to TRBD1 (6 bases). The CDR3 is 15 amino acids. Germline CDR1 SGHTS, CDR2 YDEGEE. Trimming removed 3 bases at V and 0 bases at J, with 11 bases between. The CDR3 spells CASSSGTHSTDTQYF. CDR3 coding DNA: TGTGCCAGCAGCTCCGGGACACACAGCACAGATACGCAGTATTTT.

The genes are TRBV2 and TRBJ1-2, with a possible D match to TRBD1 (5 bases). The CDR3 consists of 12 residues. Trimming pared 6 bases from V and 10 bases from J, leaving 15 bases between. The germline V gene has CDR1 SNHLY and CDR2 FYNNEI. CDR3 DNA: TGTGCCAGCAGGGGGGGAGGCTTCAACTACACCTTC. This sequence encodes CASRGGGFNYTF.

The J gene is TRBJ1-3, the V gene TRBV4-1; 9 nucleotides match TRBD1. Per the germline V gene, CDR1 is MGHRA and CDR2 is YSYEKL. After removal of 3 bases from V and 0 bases from J, the junction contained 3 bases not matched to a gene. The CDR3 totals 16 residues. The CDR3 here is CASSQGQGGSGNTIYF. The CDR3 DNA reads as TGCGCCAGCAGCCAGGGACAGGGTGGCTCTGGAAACACCATATATTTT.

This clone was counted only a few times. V is TRBV11-3 and J is TRBJ2-2; no firm D call. The CDR3 runs to 16 residues. CDR1 is SGHNT and CDR2 is YENEEA in the germline V gene. With 3 bases removed from V and 4 bases from J, the gap between germline ends came to 15 bases. CDR3 DNA sequence: TGTGCCAGCAGCTTCGACGGTTTTTCGGGCACCGGGGAGCTGTTTTTT. This sequence encodes CASSFDGFSGTGELFF.

This clone was counted between two and nine times. The chain carries TRBV28 and TRBJ2-1; the D gene is possibly TRBD1 (5 bases). The germline CDR1 and CDR2 sequences are MDHEN and SYDVKM. The ends were cut back, 4 bases at V and 0 bases at J, with 10 bases in the middle. The CDR3 consists of 15 residues. Here the CDR3 reads CASSSQGYSYNEQFF. The DNA of the CDR3 is TGTGCCAGCAGTTCCCAGGGATACTCCTACAATGAGCAGTTCTTC.

The gene calls are TRBV6-6 and TRBJ2-1; possible D gene TRBD1, 5 bases. CDR3 size: 14 residues. V was clipped by 6 bases and J by 3 bases, with 12 bases between them. Germline assignment: CDR1 MNHNY and CDR2 SVGAGI (reference sequence). The CDR3 here is CASRKRGIYNEQFF. CDR3 sequence (DNA): TGTGCCAGCAGAAAAAGGGGAATCTACAATGAGCAGTTCTTC.

This clone was picked up one time. The chain recombines TRBV7-8 with TRBJ2-5, with D possibly matching TRBD2 (6 bases). The germline gives CDR1 SGHVS, CDR2 FQNEAQ. V lost 3 bases, J lost 5 bases, and 7 bases lay in between. This CDR3 has 12 amino acids. The CDR3 sequence is CASSFGGETQYF. The DNA of the CDR3 is TGTGCCAGCAGCTTCGGAGGGGAGACCCAGTACTTC.

The CDR3 loop is CASSDPLAGPSYEQYF. The CDR3 bases are TGCGCCAGCAGTGATCCCCTAGCGGGCCCGTCCTACGAGCAGTACTTC. The chain couples TRBV10-2 to TRBJ2-7, with TRBD2 matching over 8 bases. The CDR3 spans 16 residues. The trim removed 3 bases at V and 1 base at J, leaving 8 bases unmatched. Germline CDR1 and CDR2: WSHSY and SAAADI.

The chain uses TRBV29-1 and TRBJ2-1, with 8 positions matching TRBD2. V dropped 2 bases and J dropped 10; count of bases not matched to a gene: 7. Germline lookup yields CDR1 SQVTM and CDR2 ANQGSEA. The CDR3 consists of 13 residues. CDR3: CSVESRGASEQFF. The CDR3 nucleotides read TGCAGCGTTGAATCGCGGGGGGCCTCAGAGCAGTTCTTC.

The sample holds one count of this clone. The chain is built from TRBV18 and TRBJ1-4, with D perhaps TRBD1 (6 bases). The V gene's germline CDR1 is KGHSH and CDR2 LQKENI. The CDR3 consists of 13 residues. Trimming took off 5 bases at V and 8 bases at J, with 12 bases between the two ends. CDR3 DNA sequence: TGTGCCAGCTCAATACAGGGCAACGAAAAACTGTTTTTT. Translation: CASSIQGNEKLFF.

The chain has TRBV5-6 and TRBJ1-6; unclear D gene. From germline, CDR1 is SGHDT and CDR2 YYEEEE. CDR3 length: 13 residues. Trimming took off 4 bases at V and 10 bases at J, with 12 bases between the two ends. DNA of the CDR3: TGTGCCAGCAGCGGGAGTCAGTCATCACCCCTCCACTTT. It encodes CASSGSQSSPLHF.